This TCR beta chain was recorded in a study of blood T cell repertoires in COVID-19. Study-level information: Sources were T cells, B-cell-depleted T cells, or PBMCs; the material itself was cDNA or gDNA.

In the authors' methods: Reference gene primer amplification in the assay estimated nucleated cell counts. The protocol was immunoSEQ multiplex PCR, while the TCRdb copy is restricted to in-frame clones and leaves out a portion. The V and J calls and clone size were taken over from that table, and D and trimming were inferred from the DNA. The sample has about 190,000 clones; roughly 84% are singletons. The CDR3 has 16 amino acids. The germline V and J ends were trimmed by 0 bases and 0 bases, with 9 bases remaining between them. Germline assignment: CDR1 LNHNV and CDR2 YYDKDF (reference sequence). The chain recombines TRBV15 with TRBJ1-3; TRBD1 is a possible D gene (5 bases). The clonotype was recovered from a woman aged 30 to 39 who had recovered from COVID-19. Sequencing used PBMCs or T cells enriched from blood (not recorded which). CDR3: CATSRDMGGSGNTIYF. CDR3 nucleotides: TGTGCCACCAGCAGAGATATGGGGGGCTCTGGAAACACCATATATTTT.